Below are 23 T cell receptor beta chains sequenced from a single sample in a study of blood T cell repertoires in COVID-19. Here immunoSEQ multiplex PCR was the method, and the copy in TCRdb shows in-frame clones only, minus some. The sample consists of fewer than 250,000 clones, 83% of them appearing once. The source material was PBMCs or T cells enriched from blood (not recorded which). Receptors were obtained from a woman in her 40s who had been exposed to COVID-19.

The chain couples TRBV7-6 to TRBJ1-1; D call uncertain. The CDR3 spans 14 residues. Trimming left V 1 base short and J 4 bases short, with 10 bases between. Germline CDR1 is SGHVS and CDR2 is FNYEAQ. The CDR3 nucleotides are TGTGCCAGCAGCTTAGGAGGTTCGGGCACTGAAGCTTTCTTT. Translating gives CASSLGGSGTEAFF.

This chain connects TRBV7-2 to TRBJ2-7, with 7 bases that match TRBD1. With 5 bases clipped from V and 6 bases from J, the junction kept 16 bases outside the gene matches. The germline CDR1 and CDR2 sequences are SGHTA and FQGNSA. This CDR3 has 16 residues. CDR3 amino acids: CASSPPRGQLSGEQYF. CDR3 coding DNA: TGTGCCAGCAGCCCGCCTCGGGGACAGTTGTCAGGCGAGCAGTACTTC. Complete variable domain (other parts from reference TRBV7-2 and TRBJ2-7): GAGVSQSPSNKVTEKGKDVELRCDPISGHTALYWYRQSLGQGLEFLIYFQGNSAPDKSGLPSDRFSAERTGGSVSTLTIQRTQQEDSAVYLCASSPPRGQLSGEQYFGPGTRLTVT.

The J gene is TRBJ2-7, the V gene TRBV11-1; 9 bases line up with TRBD2. J was trimmed by 2 bases and V by 2 bases; bases with no gene match: 4. CDR1 is SGHAT and CDR2 is FQDESV in the germline V gene (reference sequence). The CDR3 has 15 amino acids. The CDR3 region has the DNA TGTGCCAGCAGCTTAAGGTCTAGCGGGGCCTACGAGCAGTACTTC. This encodes CASSLRSSGAYEQYF.

This clone was detected a few times. The chain employs TRBV11-2 and TRBJ2-7; TRBD2 aligns across 8 bases. The J segment lost 6 bases and the V segment lost 1 base, leaving 8 bases of the junction unmatched. Germline V lookup: CDR1 SGHAT, CDR2 FQNNGV. This CDR3 is 15 amino acids long. This chain's CDR3 is CASSLARGGPREQYF. CDR3 nucleotides: TGTGCCAGCAGCTTAGCCCGGGGGGGACCCCGCGAGCAGTACTTC.

The chain combines TRBV5-1 with TRBJ2-1, with 12 bases identical to TRBD2. Germline V gene lookup returns CDR1 SGHRS and CDR2 YFSETQ. V lost 1 base, J lost 7 bases, and 6 bases stayed unmatched. The CDR3 totals 16 residues. Here the CDR3 DNA reads TGCGCCAGCAGCTTGCCTAGCGGGGGGGTTCCTAATGAGCAGTTCTTC. Its protein product is CASSLPSGGVPNEQFF.

A word on this clone: This sample includes further DNA sequences coding for the same CDR3. The gene calls are TRBV27 and TRBJ2-7, with a weak D call TRBD1 (7 bases). Germline V gene sequence: CDR1 MNHEY, CDR2 SMNVEV (reference sequence). This CDR3 comprises 14 residues. V was cut by 3 bases and J by 2 bases, with 11 bases left in between. The CDR3 DNA is TGTGCCAGCAGTTTGGGGGGACAGACCTACGAGCAGTACTTC. It is translated as CASSLGGQTYEQYF.

V usage is TRBV6-4 and J usage is TRBJ1-5; D might be TRBD1 (5 bases). V was pared by 0 bases and J by 0 bases, with 21 bases between. The CDR3 runs to 20 residues. Germline V gene data show CDR1 as MRHNA and CDR2 as SNTAGT. DNA of the CDR3: TGTGCCAGCAGTGACTCCACTCCAAAGGGGAGGAGACATAGCAATCAGCCCCAGCATTTT. It is translated as CASSDSTPKGRRHSNQPQHF.

This rearrangement joins TRBV2 to TRBJ1-1; a weak D match, TRBD1 (6 bases). CDR3 length equals 15 residues. The germline gives CDR1 SNHLY, CDR2 FYNNEI. The germline V and J ends were trimmed by 5 bases and 0 bases, with 13 bases remaining between them. DNA of the CDR3: TGTGCCAGCAGTAAACAGGGAACCATGAACACTGAAGCTTTCTTT. It encodes CASSKQGTMNTEAFF.

The J gene is TRBJ1-1, the V gene TRBV4-1, with 7 nucleotides matching TRBD1. J lost 0 bases, V lost 3 bases, and 4 bases had no gene match. Germline CDR1 is MGHRA and CDR2 is YSYEKL. The CDR3 has 15 amino acids. The CDR3 loop is CASSHEGQMNTEAFF. The DNA of the CDR3 is TGCGCCAGCAGCCATGAGGGACAGATGAACACTGAAGCTTTCTTT.

The chain has TRBV7-9 and TRBJ1-1; 9 bases are shared with TRBD1. The CDR3 length is 16 residues. The germline V gene encodes CDR1 SEHNR and CDR2 FQNEAQ (reference sequence). After removal of 5 bases from V and 1 base from J, the junction contained 8 bases not matched to a gene. CDR3: CASSPPGQGKNTEAFF. DNA of the CDR3: TGTGCCAGCAGCCCCCCGGGACAGGGAAAGAACACTGAAGCTTTCTTT.

V is TRBV12-5 and J is TRBJ1-5; possibly TRBD1 for D (5 bases). Germline V gene sequence: CDR1 LGHNT, CDR2 FRNRAP. This CDR3 contains 16 residues. V lost 7 bases, J lost 6 bases, and 22 bases lay in between. CDR3 DNA sequence: TGTGCTAGTGCCTCGTCCCAGGGTATGGGAGGTCAGCCCCAGCATTTT. It specifies CASASSQGMGGQPQHF.

The V gene is TRBV27, the J gene TRBJ1-1; 7 nucleotides align to TRBD1. Looked up from germline, CDR1 is MNHEY and CDR2 is SMNVEV (reference sequence). The CDR3 spans 18 residues. V trimming: 2 bases; J trimming: 5 bases; junction bases outside the gene matches: 17. This CDR3 reads CASSLTVGTRPRGTEAFF. CDR3 in DNA: TGTGCCAGCAGTTTAACAGTCGGGACACGCCCCAGGGGGACTGAAGCTTTCTTT.

The chain carries TRBV9 and TRBJ1-1; D is possibly TRBD1 (5 bases). The CDR3 sequence is 15 residues long. Germline assignment: CDR1 SGDLS and CDR2 YYNGEE. Trimming pared 4 bases from V and 1 base from J, leaving 14 bases between. Here the CDR3 DNA reads TGTGCCAGCAGCCCCCGGAGGGGAGGGAACACTGAAGCTTTCTTT. This sequence encodes CASSPRRGGNTEAFF.

The chain couples TRBV6-1 to TRBJ2-3; possible D gene TRBD2, 5 bases. Germline CDR1 and CDR2: MNHNS and SASEGT. The CDR3 sequence is 16 residues long. V lost 4 bases and J lost 7, with 21 bases in between. CDR3 bases: TGTGCCAGCAGTGTGTGGGAGAGCGGAGGCGGCAATACGCAGTATTTT. Protein product: CASSVWESGGGNTQYF.

This chain links TRBV19 with TRBJ1-6, with no clear D. The CDR3 contains 14 residues. Germline CDR1 LNHDA, CDR2 SQIVND (reference sequence). Trimming removed 3 bases from V and 8 bases from J, with 11 bases in between. CDR3 amino acids: CASSMNVRDSPLHF. DNA of the CDR3: TGTGCCAGTAGTATGAACGTCCGGGATTCACCCCTCCACTTT.

The CDR3 DNA reads TGCAGTGCTAGTAGTGTCGGGGGTAGGAATTCACCCCTCCACTTT. Encoded protein: CSASSVGGRNSPLHF. This rearrangement joins TRBV20-1 to TRBJ1-6, with a weak D call TRBD1 (5 bases). Germline loops: CDR1 DFQATT, CDR2 SNEGSKA (reference sequence). The CDR3 sequence is 15 residues long. The ends were cut back, 3 bases at V and 7 bases at J, with 16 bases in the middle.

This clone appeared a few times. The gene calls are TRBV5-1 and TRBJ1-6; 9 bases fit TRBD1. With 0 bases clipped from V and 10 bases from J, the junction kept 8 bases outside the gene matches. This CDR3 is built from 16 residues. Germline CDR1 reads SGHRS; CDR2 reads YFSETQ. The CDR3 sequence: CASSLDGQGMTSPLHF. The CDR3 DNA reads as TGCGCCAGCAGCTTGGACGGACAGGGGATGACCTCACCCCTCCACTTT.

This clone was picked up one time. This chain links TRBV5-1 with TRBJ1-2; 9 bases are shared with TRBD1. Germline CDR1 SGHRS, CDR2 YFSETQ. CDR3 length: 14 amino acids. Trimming at V came to 0 bases and at J to 5 bases, leaving 2 bases not matched to a gene. Here the CDR3 reads CASSLGDREYGYTF. The CDR3 nucleotides read TGCGCCAGCAGCTTGGGGGACAGGGAGTATGGCTACACCTTC. Based on the CDR3 plus reference TRBV5-1 and TRBJ1-2, the full variable domain is KAGVTQTPRYLIKTRGQQVTLSCSPISGHRSVSWYQQTPGQGLQFLFEYFSETQRNKGNFPGRFSGRQFSNSRSEMNVSTLELGDSALYLCASSLGDREYGYTFGSGTRLTVV.

This clone appeared once. The chain carries TRBV14 and TRBJ1-1; D is undetermined. CDR1 and CDR2 (germline): SGHDN, FVKESK. This CDR3 is 13 amino acids long. The V end lost 4 bases, the J end lost 8 bases, and 14 bases lay between the germline ends. In nucleotides, the CDR3 is TGTGCCAGCAGCCCTTTTGATAGCCCCGAAGCTTTCTTT. Residues: CASSPFDSPEAFF. Looking up the rest from reference TRBV14 and TRBJ1-1 gives the full variable domain: EAGVTQFPSHSVIEKGQTVTLRCDPISGHDNLYWYRRVMGKEIKFLLHFVKESKQDESGMPNNRFLAERTGGTYSTLKVQPAELEDSGVYFCASSPFDSPEAFFGQGTRLTVV.

The V and J genes are TRBV11-2 and TRBJ1-1; TRBD1 agrees at 7 bases. Germline V lookup: CDR1 SGHAT, CDR2 FQNNGV. V trimming: 4 bases; J trimming: 5 bases; junction bases outside the gene matches: 10. This CDR3 is built from 15 residues. In nucleotides, the CDR3 is TGTGCCAGCAGCTCATCAGGGGGTTGGCCGACTGAAGCTTTCTTT. Protein sequence: CASSSSGGWPTEAFF.

The CDR3 spells CATSRGDRGRIDTQYF. The CDR3 coding sequence is TGTGCCACCAGCAGAGGGGACAGGGGGAGAATAGATACGCAGTATTTT. The V call is TRBV15, the J call TRBJ2-3, with 11 nucleotides matching TRBD1. The CDR3 has 16 residues. With 1 base clipped from V and 5 bases from J, the junction kept 5 bases outside the gene matches. Germline values: CDR1 LNHNV, CDR2 YYDKDF (reference sequence).

The chain combines TRBV6-5 with TRBJ1-5; perhaps TRBD1 as D (5 bases). The germline CDR1 and CDR2 sequences are MNHEY and SVGAGI. V gave up 3 bases and J gave up 6 bases, with 6 bases separating them. CDR3 size: 12 residues. Here the CDR3 reads CASSYQGQPQHF. For the CDR3, the DNA is TGTGCCAGCAGTTATCAGGGTCAGCCCCAGCATTTT.

The chain has TRBV9 and TRBJ1-1; TRBD1 agrees at 7 bases. V was pared by 4 bases and J by 1 base, with 13 bases of the junction left unmatched. Germline V gene sequence: CDR1 SGDLS, CDR2 YYNGEE. The CDR3 has 17 residues. The CDR3 DNA is TGTGCCAGCAGCCCCAGTGAGGGGGCCCCGAAGAACACTGAAGCTTTCTTT. Residues: CASSPSEGAPKNTEAFF.